The T cell receptor beta chain under discussion was sequenced for a study of cytomegalovirus exposure and HLA in healthy donors. V lost 3 bases and J 7 bases, leaving 10 bases between the germline ends. The CDR3 is 12 residues long. Germline CDR1 is KGHSH and CDR2 is LQKENI. PCR was performed using 60 Vbeta and 13 Jbeta primers. The protocol was immunoSEQ multiplex PCR, while the TCRdb copy is restricted to in-frame clones and leaves out a portion. The sample carries 45,000 to 70,000 clones, nearly 85% recorded once. Source material: PBMCs. The chain recombines TRBV18 with TRBJ2-7; D is unresolved. The sequence derives from a man between 25 and 39 years old in good health and CMV-seronegative. The CDR3 is CASSPKREEQYF. DNA of the CDR3: TGTGCCAGCTCACCGAAAAGAGAGGAGCAGTACTTC. The full variable domain, rest sourced from reference TRBV18 and TRBJ2-7, is NAGVMQNPRHLVRRRGQEARLRCSPMKGHSHVYWYRQLPEEGLKFMVYLQKENIIDESGMPKERFSAEFPKEGPSILRIQQVVRGDSAAYFCASSPKREEQYFGPGTRLTVT.